Below are 16 T cell receptor beta chains sequenced from a single sample in a study of T cells in localized non-small cell lung cancer. This table comes from immunoSEQ multiplex PCR, and its TCRdb copy is limited to in-frame clones, with some not included. The repertoire consists of over 70,000 clones, with roughly nine tenths occurring once and the leading ten covering 20% to 25%. The sequences come from peripheral blood, collected before any cancer treatment. The receptors shown here come from a male donor aged 60 or older with stage III squamous cell lung carcinoma.

V is TRBV2 and J is TRBJ1-2; TRBD1 might be the D (5 bases). V was pared by 4 bases and J by 2 bases, with 11 bases between. This CDR3 has 14 residues. The germline V gene encodes CDR1 SNHLY and CDR2 FYNNEI. The chain's CDR3 is CASSVQRQNYGYTF. The CDR3 DNA follows: TGTGCCAGCAGTGTTCAGCGACAGAACTATGGCTACACCTTC.

The sample holds a few counts of this clone. V usage is TRBV11-2 and J usage is TRBJ2-1; 7 nucleotides align to TRBD1. Per the germline V gene, CDR1 is SGHAT and CDR2 is FQNNGV. V was pared by 5 bases and J by 8 bases, with 9 bases of the junction left unmatched. The CDR3 runs to 14 residues. CDR3 in DNA: TGTGCCAGCAGCATCGGGACAGCAGTGGATGAGCAGTTCTTC. It is translated as CASSIGTAVDEQFF.

The rearrangement uses TRBV6-5 and TRBJ2-2; 7 nucleotides align to TRBD1. This CDR3 region has 14 residues. Germline-derived CDR1 and CDR2 are MNHEY and SVGAGI. Trimming took 4 bases from V and 4 from J; bases not matched to a gene: 3. The CDR3 here is CASSFGTATGELFF. CDR3 sequence (DNA): TGTGCCAGCAGTTTTGGGACAGCCACCGGGGAGCTGTTTTTT.

V is TRBV28 and J is TRBJ1-2; tentative D call: TRBD1 (6 bases). The CDR3 has 14 amino acids. Trimming removed 3 bases from V and 5 bases from J, with 13 bases in between. Germline lookup yields CDR1 MDHEN and CDR2 SYDVKM. CDR3 sequence (DNA): TGTGCCAGCAGTTTGAGGGGGTCGAGGTATGGCTACACCTTC. It yields the protein CASSLRGSRYGYTF.

The chain is built from TRBV7-2 and TRBJ2-3, with D uncertain. This CDR3 is 15 amino acids long. With 5 bases removed from V and 1 base from J, the gap between germline ends came to 13 bases. Germline V gene lookup returns CDR1 SGHTA and CDR2 FQGNSA. The chain's CDR3 is CASSNYRSRTDTQYF. The DNA of the CDR3 is TGTGCCAGCAGCAATTATAGGAGTCGCACAGATACGCAGTATTTT.

The chain recombines TRBV6-1 with TRBJ1-1, with 8 nucleotides matching TRBD1. Losses at the gene ends were 6 bases for V and 0 bases for J; bases not matched to a gene: 3. The germline CDR1 and CDR2 sequences are MNHNS and SASEGT. The CDR3 consists of 14 residues. DNA for the CDR3: TGTGCCAGCAGCCTGGGACAGGTGAACACTGAAGCTTTCTTT. It specifies CASSLGQVNTEAFF.

This clone was found a few times. V usage is TRBV5-6 and J usage is TRBJ1-2; D unclear. The CDR3 covers 12 residues. CDR1 SGHDT and CDR2 YYEEEE come from the germline V gene. Trimming cost V 0 bases and J 6 bases, with 6 bases left between them. Here the CDR3 reads CASSLGLDGYTF. The CDR3 DNA follows: TGTGCCAGCAGCTTGGGGCTGGATGGCTACACCTTC.

The genes are TRBV7-6 and TRBJ1-3, with 7 nucleotides matching TRBD1. Germline trimming cut 2 bases from V and 0 bases from J; bases unmatched to any gene: 10. The germline V gene encodes CDR1 SGHVS and CDR2 FNYEAQ. CDR3 length equals 18 residues. The CDR3 nucleotides are TGTGCCAGCAGCTTATACACGCCAGGGGGAAGCTCTGGAAACACCATATATTTT. Protein sequence: CASSLYTPGGSSGNTIYF.

J is TRBJ2-2 and V is TRBV7-9; 7 bases agree with TRBD2. CDR3 length: 15 amino acids. Germline assignment: CDR1 SEHNR and CDR2 FQNEAQ (reference sequence). V dropped 4 bases and J dropped 7; count of bases not matched to a gene: 9. The CDR3 coding sequence is TGTGCCAGCAGCTCCCTTGGACTAGTGAGCGGGGAGCTGTTTTTT. It is translated as CASSSLGLVSGELFF.

The chain combines TRBV7-2 with TRBJ2-2; maybe TRBD1 (6 bases). CDR3 size: 19 residues. The ends were cut back, 1 base at V and 3 bases at J, with 21 bases in the middle. The germline V gene encodes CDR1 SGHTA and CDR2 FQGNSA. DNA for the CDR3: TGTGCCAGCAGCTTAGGGGGGCCTAGACAAGTCGTTCACACCGGGGAGCTGTTTTTT. Protein product: CASSLGGPRQVVHTGELFF. The variable domain in full, with the rest retrieved from reference TRBV7-2 and TRBJ2-2, is GAGVSQSPSNKVTEKGKDVELRCDPISGHTALYWYRQSLGQGLEFLIYFQGNSAPDKSGLPSDRFSAERTGGSVSTLTIQRTQQEDSAVYLCASSLGGPRQVVHTGELFFGEGSRLTVL.

The J gene is TRBJ1-2, the V gene TRBV6-6; 8 bases agree with TRBD1. Germline V lookup: CDR1 MNHNY, CDR2 SVGAGI (reference sequence). J lost 6 bases, V lost 8 bases, and 17 bases had no gene match. The CDR3 has 16 amino acids. The CDR3 here is CASGPADRATVNGYTF. CDR3 in DNA: TGTGCCAGCGGACCGGCGGACAGGGCGACAGTAAATGGCTACACCTTC.

This chain uses TRBV11-3 with TRBJ1-1, with D possibly TRBD1 on 6 matching bases. The CDR3 spans 15 residues. The V end lost 1 base, the J end lost 4 bases, and 13 bases lay between the germline ends. Looked up from germline, CDR1 is SGHNT and CDR2 is YENEEA. As DNA, the CDR3 is TGTGCCAGCAGCTTAGCCTGGACAGAACCCACTGAAGCTTTCTTT. This sequence encodes CASSLAWTEPTEAFF.

This chain links TRBV4-3 with TRBJ1-1; D call uncertain. The CDR3 is 15 residues long. Deletions cut 0 bases from V and 1 base from J, with 9 bases between. The germline V gene has CDR1 LGHNA and CDR2 YSLEER. DNA of the CDR3: TGCGCCAGCAGCCAAGAGTGGAGGACGAACACTGAAGCTTTCTTT. This sequence encodes CASSQEWRTNTEAFF.

This sequence joins TRBV11-2 and TRBJ2-1, with D perhaps TRBD2 (6 bases). CDR3 length: 15 residues. V dropped 4 bases and J dropped 4 bases, with 14 bases sitting between them. CDR1 SGHAT and CDR2 FQNNGV come from the germline V gene. The CDR3 DNA sequence: TGTGCCAGCAGCTCTGCCGGGGGAGGTTACAATGAGCAGTTCTTC. It codes for CASSSAGGGYNEQFF.

The CDR3 DNA follows: TGTGCCAGCAGTGTTCGGGACAGCGGTCGGAATCAGCCCCAGCATTTT. Translated: CASSVRDSGRNQPQHF. V usage is TRBV6-1 and J usage is TRBJ1-5; 7 bases agree with TRBD1. After removal of 4 bases from V and 4 bases from J, the junction contained 10 bases not matched to a gene. Germline CDR1 reads MNHNS; CDR2 reads SASEGT. This CDR3 region has 16 residues.

The chain employs TRBV19 and TRBJ2-5; 8 nucleotides align to TRBD2. The CDR3 is 13 amino acids. Unmatched junction bases numbered 1, after V lost 2 bases and J lost 5 bases. Germline assignment: CDR1 LNHDA and CDR2 SQIVND (reference sequence). The CDR3 sequence: CASSIIAGETQYF. As DNA, the CDR3 is TGTGCCAGTAGTATAATAGCGGGGGAGACCCAGTACTTC.